This T cell receptor beta chain emerged from a study of neoadjuvant anti-PD-1 for oral cavity cancer. Time point indicated: after neoadjuvant nivolumab, at surgical resection. Clones were sequenced by immunoSEQ multiplex PCR, and TCRdb holds only the in-frame ones, with some missing. The sample consists of 8,300 or so clones, 55% to 75% of them appearing once. The CDR3 covers 12 residues. The V and J ends lost 6 bases and 8 bases respectively, with 10 bases between them. Germline values: CDR1 SNHLY, CDR2 FYNNEI. The receptor's source is a person aged 35-79 years with oral cavity squamous cell carcinoma. The J gene is TRBJ1-4, the V gene TRBV2, with a possible D match to TRBD1 (5 bases). The sample in question was PBMCs, obtained after nivolumab (anti-PD-1) treatment. The CDR3 here is CASRGPLEKLFF. CDR3 coding DNA: TGTGCCAGCAGGGGGCCACTGGAAAAACTGTTTTTT.